This entry concerns a single T cell receptor (beta chain). Its antigen is unknown. TCRdb's table, derived via immunoSEQ multiplex PCR, lists solely in-frame clones and lacks some. This table has around 90,000 clones, roughly 92% appearing once. This CDR3 is 13 amino acids long. The V and J ends lost 8 bases and 5 bases respectively, with 16 bases between them. Germline lookup yields CDR1 MNHEY and CDR2 SMNVEV (reference sequence). This specimen comes from a study of OX40 agonist ivuxolimab in advanced cancers. Study details: Earlier anti-PD-1, anti-PD-L1 or anti-CTLA-4 therapy was permitted; over 35% had received some. General study results and limits: With doses of 0.1 to 3.0 mg/kg, CD4+ and CD8+ blood T cells had undergone clonal expansion by week 6. Part of the nonresponder group also had normalized T-cell clonal expansion that was low.

Cycle 7 day 1, cycle 4 day 1, and baseline were the timepoints at which blood was sampled. The chain links TRBV27 to TRBJ2-7; D is tentatively TRBD1 or TRBD2 (5 bases each). Specimen: CD4+ or CD8+ T cells sorted from blood, collected in a trial of the OX40 agonist ivuxolimab. This TCR derives from an adult with an advanced solid tumor such as melanoma, head and neck, liver or kidney cancer. Here the CDR3 DNA reads TGTGCCAGCGGCTACGGACGGGGCCACGAGCAGTACTTC. This gives the protein CASGYGRGHEQYF.